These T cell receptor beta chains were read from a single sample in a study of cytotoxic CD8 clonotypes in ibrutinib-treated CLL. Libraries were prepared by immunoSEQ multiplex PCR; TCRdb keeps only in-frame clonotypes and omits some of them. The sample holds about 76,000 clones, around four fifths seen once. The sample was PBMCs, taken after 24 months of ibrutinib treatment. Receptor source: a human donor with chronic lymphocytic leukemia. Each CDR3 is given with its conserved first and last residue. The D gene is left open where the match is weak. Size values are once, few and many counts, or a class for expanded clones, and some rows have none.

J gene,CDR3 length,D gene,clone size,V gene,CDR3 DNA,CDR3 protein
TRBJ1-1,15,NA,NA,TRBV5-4,TGTGCCAGCAGCTTGTTAGGGCAGGGCGACACTGAAGCTTTCTTT,CASSLLGQGDTEAFF
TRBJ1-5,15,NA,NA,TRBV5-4,TGTGCCAGCAGCTTGGCGAGGGACGGCTATCAGCCCCAGCATTTT,CASSLARDGYQPQHF
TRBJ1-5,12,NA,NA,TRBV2,TGTGCCAGCGATTCGGGGAATCAGCCCCAGCATTTT,CASDSGNQPQHF
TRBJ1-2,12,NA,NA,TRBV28,TGTGCCAGCAGTTCAGGCTCCTATGGCTACACCTTC,CASSSGSYGYTF
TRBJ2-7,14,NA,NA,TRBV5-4,TGTGCCAGCAGCTCCAACAGGGCCACCTACGAGCAGTACTTC,CASSSNRATYEQYF
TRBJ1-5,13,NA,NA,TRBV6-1,TGTGCCGGCCAGGAGGATAGCAATCAGCCCCAGCATTTT,CAGQEDSNQPQHF
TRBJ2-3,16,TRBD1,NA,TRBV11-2,TGTGCCAGCAGCTTAGACACAGGGGCCTCCACAGATACGCAGTATTTT,CASSLDTGASTDTQYF
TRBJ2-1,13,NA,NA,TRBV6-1,TGTGCCAGCAGTGAAGCCCCGCGGAATGAGCAGTTCTTC,CASSEAPRNEQFF
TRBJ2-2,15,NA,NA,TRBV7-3,TGTGCCAGCAGCTTAGACATTTCGAACACCGGGGAGCTGTTTTTT,CASSLDISNTGELFF
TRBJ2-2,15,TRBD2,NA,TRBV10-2,TGCGCCAGCAGCGGTCGGCGGGAGGGCACCGGGGAGCTGTTTTTT,CASSGRREGTGELFF
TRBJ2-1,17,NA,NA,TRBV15,TGTGCCACCAGCAGAGATTCCGGCCGTTTTAGATACAATGAGCAGTTCTTC,CATSRDSGRFRYNEQFF
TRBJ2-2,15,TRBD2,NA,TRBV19,TGTGCCAGTACTAAGGGACTACCTTACACCGGGGAGCTGTTTTTT,CASTKGLPYTGELFF
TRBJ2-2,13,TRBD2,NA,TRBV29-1,TGCAGCGGGGAGGGTTCGGGTACCGGGGAGCTGTTTTTT,CSGEGSGTGELFF
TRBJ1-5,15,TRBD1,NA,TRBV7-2,TGTGCCAGCAGCTCCGGGACAGGGGACGGTCAGCCCCAGCATTTT,CASSSGTGDGQPQHF
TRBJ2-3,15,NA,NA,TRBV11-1,TGTGCCAGCAGCCGAGGGCGGGGCAGCACAGATACGCAGTATTTT,CASSRGRGSTDTQYF
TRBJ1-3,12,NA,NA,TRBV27,TGTGCCAGCAGGAGTTCTGGAAACACCATATATTTT,CASRSSGNTIYF
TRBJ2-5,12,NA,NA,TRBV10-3,TGTGCCATCAGTGAGTCGGGAGAGACCCAGTACTTC,CAISESGETQYF
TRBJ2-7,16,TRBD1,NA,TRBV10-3,TGTGCCATCAGAGTTGGGACAGGGGGAATTTCCTACGAGCAGTACTTC,CAIRVGTGGISYEQYF
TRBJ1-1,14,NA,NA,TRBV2,TGTGCCAGCAGTGCCGGCAGCTTGAACACTGAAGCTTTCTTT,CASSAGSLNTEAFF
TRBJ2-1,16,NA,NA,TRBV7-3,TGTGCCAGCAGCTCCCCCGGAACAGGATTGAACAATGAGCAGTTCTTC,CASSSPGTGLNNEQFF
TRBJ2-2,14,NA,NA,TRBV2,TGTGCCAGCAGTCCGGGACTCGAGACCGGGGAGCTGTTTTTT,CASSPGLETGELFF
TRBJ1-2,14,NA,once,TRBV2,TGTGCCAGCAGTGAGGAGGGGCTAAGCTATGGCTACACCTTC,CASSEEGLSYGYTF
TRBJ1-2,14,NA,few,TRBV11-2,TGTGCCAGCAGCTCGGGACGGCATAACTATGGCTACACCTTC,CASSSGRHNYGYTF
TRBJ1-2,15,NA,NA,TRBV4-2,TGTGCCAGCAGCCACGGGGGAATATCGGGGTATGGCTACACCTTC,CASSHGGISGYGYTF
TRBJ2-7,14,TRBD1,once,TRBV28,TGTGCCAGCAGTACCGGGACAGGCCTCGACGAGCAGTACTTC,CASSTGTGLDEQYF
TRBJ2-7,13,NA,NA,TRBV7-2,TGTGCCAGCAGCTTAGTACTGAACTACGAGCAGTACTTC,CASSLVLNYEQYF
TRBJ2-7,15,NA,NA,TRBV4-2,TGTGCCAGCAGCCAAGTACTGGCGTCGGGCTACGAGCAGTACTTC,CASSQVLASGYEQYF
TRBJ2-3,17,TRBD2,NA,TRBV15,TGTGCCACCAGCAGAGGTGCTAGCGGGAGAGGCGCAGATACGCAGTATTTT,CATSRGASGRGADTQYF
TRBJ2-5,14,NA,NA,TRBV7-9,TGTGCCAGCAGCTTAGAAGGGATCCAAGAGACCCAGTACTTC,CASSLEGIQETQYF